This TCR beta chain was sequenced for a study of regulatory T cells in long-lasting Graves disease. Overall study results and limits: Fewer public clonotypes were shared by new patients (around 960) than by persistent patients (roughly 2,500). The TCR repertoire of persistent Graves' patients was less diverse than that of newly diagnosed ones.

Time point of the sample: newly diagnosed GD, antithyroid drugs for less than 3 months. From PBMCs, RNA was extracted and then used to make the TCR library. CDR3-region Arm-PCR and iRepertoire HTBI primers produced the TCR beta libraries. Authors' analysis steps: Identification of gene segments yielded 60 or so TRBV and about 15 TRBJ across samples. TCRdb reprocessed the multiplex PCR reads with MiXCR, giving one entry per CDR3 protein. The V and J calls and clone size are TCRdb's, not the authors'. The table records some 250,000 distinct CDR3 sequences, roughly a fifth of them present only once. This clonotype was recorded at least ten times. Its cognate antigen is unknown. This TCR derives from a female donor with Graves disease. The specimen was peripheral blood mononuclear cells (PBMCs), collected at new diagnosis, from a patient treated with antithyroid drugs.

CDR3 sequence: CSARTGTNSPLHF. The CDR3 DNA is TGCAGTGCTAGAACAGGAACTAATTCACCCCTCCACTTT. This chain joins TRBV20-1 and TRBJ1-6, with D perhaps matching TRBD1 (5 bases). The CDR3 covers 13 residues. CDR1 DFQATT and CDR2 SNEGSKA come from the germline V gene (reference sequence). Trimming cost V 2 bases and J 6 bases, with 8 bases left between them.